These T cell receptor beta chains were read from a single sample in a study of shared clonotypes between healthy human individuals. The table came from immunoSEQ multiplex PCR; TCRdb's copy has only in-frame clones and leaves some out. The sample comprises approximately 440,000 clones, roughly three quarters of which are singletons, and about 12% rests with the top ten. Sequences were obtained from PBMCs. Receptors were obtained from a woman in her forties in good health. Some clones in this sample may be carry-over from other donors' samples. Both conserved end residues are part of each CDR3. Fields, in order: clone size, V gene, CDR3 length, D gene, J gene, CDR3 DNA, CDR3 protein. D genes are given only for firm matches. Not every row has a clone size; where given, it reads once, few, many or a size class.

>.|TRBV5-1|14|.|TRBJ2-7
TGCGCCAGCAGCACCGGGACACAACTAGGGGAGCAGTACTTC
CASSTGTQLGEQYF
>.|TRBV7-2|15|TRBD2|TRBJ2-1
TGTGCCAGCAGCTTAGTGGGACTAGCGGGAAATGAGCAGTTCTTC
CASSLVGLAGNEQFF
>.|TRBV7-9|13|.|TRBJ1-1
TGTGCCAGCAGCCGTGGTGGGGGCACTGAAGCTTTCTTT
CASSRGGGTEAFF
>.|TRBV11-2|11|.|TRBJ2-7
TGTGCCAGCAGCTTAGCCGCGGAGCAGTACTTC
CASSLAAEQYF
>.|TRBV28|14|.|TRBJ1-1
TGTGCCAGCTTTGCTCCGGGGGCGCGCACTGAAGCTTTCTTT
CASFAPGARTEAFF
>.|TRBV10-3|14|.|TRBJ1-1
TGTGCCATCAGGGGCAGGGGCGACAACACTGAAGCTTTCTTT
CAIRGRGDNTEAFF
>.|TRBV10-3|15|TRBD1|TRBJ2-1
TGTGCCATCAGTGAGCAAAGGACAGGGGTGGATGAGCAGTTCTTC
CAISEQRTGVDEQFF
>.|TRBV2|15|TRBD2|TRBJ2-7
TGTGCCAGCAGTCCGCTAGCGGGAGGCGCCTACGAGCAGTACTTC
CASSPLAGGAYEQYF
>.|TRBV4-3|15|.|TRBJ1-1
TGCGCCAGCAGCCAAGATGGGAGGGAGAACACTGAAGCTTTCTTT
CASSQDGRENTEAFF
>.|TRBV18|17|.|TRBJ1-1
TGTGCCAGCTCCGTCACGTCGCACGGGGGCCTAAACACTGAAGCTTTCTTT
CASSVTSHGGLNTEAFF
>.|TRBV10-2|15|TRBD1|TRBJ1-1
TGCGCCAGCAGTGAGTCAAAGGGGGCGAGGACTGAAGCTTTCTTT
CASSESKGARTEAFF
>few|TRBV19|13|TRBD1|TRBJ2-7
TGTGCCAGTACCCCGACAGGGCAGTACGAGCAGTACTTC
CASTPTGQYEQYF
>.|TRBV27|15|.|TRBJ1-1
TGTGCCAGCAGCTACGCCAGGGTTATGAACACTGAAGCTTTCTTT
CASSYARVMNTEAFF
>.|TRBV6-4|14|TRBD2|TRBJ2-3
TGTGCCAGCGGACTAGCGGGAAACACAGATACGCAGTATTTT
CASGLAGNTDTQYF
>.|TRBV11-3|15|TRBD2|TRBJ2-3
TGTGCCAGCAGCACGGGACTAGCCGACACAGATACGCAGTATTTT
CASSTGLADTDTQYF
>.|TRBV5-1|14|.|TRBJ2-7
TGCGCCAGCAGCTTGGGACGGGAGCGATACGAGCAGTACTTC
CASSLGRERYEQYF
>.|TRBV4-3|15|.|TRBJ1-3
TGCGCCAGCAGCCAAGATCTGGCAGCCGGAAACACCATATATTTT
CASSQDLAAGNTIYF
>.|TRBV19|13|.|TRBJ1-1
TGTGCCAGTAGAACAGGGCCTAACACTGAAGCTTTCTTT
CASRTGPNTEAFF
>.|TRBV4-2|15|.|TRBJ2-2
TGTGCCAGCTTTAATCTCCCCTCGAACACCGGGGAGCTGTTTTTT
CASFNLPSNTGELFF
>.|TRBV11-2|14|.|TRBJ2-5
TGTGCCAGCAGCTTTAATGGAGTCCAAGAGACCCAGTACTTC
CASSFNGVQETQYF
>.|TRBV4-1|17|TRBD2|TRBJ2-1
TGCGCCAGCAGCCACGACCGTTGGGGCGGGAGAGGGAATGAGCAGTTCTTC
CASSHDRWGGRGNEQFF
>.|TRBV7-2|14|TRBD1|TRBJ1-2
TGTGCCAGCAGCCCTAGGACAGGGGATTATGGCTACACCTTC
CASSPRTGDYGYTF
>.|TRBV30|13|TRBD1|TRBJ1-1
TGTGCCGCACGGACAGGGACGAGCACTGAAGCTTTCTTT
CAARTGTSTEAFF
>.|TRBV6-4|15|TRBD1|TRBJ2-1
TGTGCCAGCAGTGACCCCAACAGGGGGCTGGATGAGCAGTTCTTC
CASSDPNRGLDEQFF
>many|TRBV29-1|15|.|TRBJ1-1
TGCAGCGCCGATCCTCCTACAAGAGGGAACACTGAAGCTTTCTTT
CSADPPTRGNTEAFF
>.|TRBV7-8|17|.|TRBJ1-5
TGTGCCAGCAGCCTCCACCCATCTGGGGATAGCAATCAGCCCCAGCATTTT
CASSLHPSGDSNQPQHF
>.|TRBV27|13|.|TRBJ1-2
TGTGCCAGCAAGGCCTCAAGAGGCTATGGCTACACCTTC
CASKASRGYGYTF
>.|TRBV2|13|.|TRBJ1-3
TGTGCCAGCAACAGGGAAGCTGGAAACACCATATATTTT
CASNREAGNTIYF
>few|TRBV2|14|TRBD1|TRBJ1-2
TGTGCCAGCATGGGACAGGGGGCCAACTATGGCTACACCTTC
CASMGQGANYGYTF
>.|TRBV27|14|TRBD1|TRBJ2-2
TGTGCCAGCAGTTTAACAGGGGATACCGGGGAGCTGTTTTTT
CASSLTGDTGELFF
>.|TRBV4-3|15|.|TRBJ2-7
TGCGCCAGCAGCCAGGCCGGGACTGCGACCTACGAGCAGTACTTC
CASSQAGTATYEQYF
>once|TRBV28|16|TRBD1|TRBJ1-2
TGTGCCAGCAGTTTAATAGGAGACAGGGAGGGGTATGGCTACACCTTC
CASSLIGDREGYGYTF
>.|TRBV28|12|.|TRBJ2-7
TGTGCCAGCAAAGCCGATATAGCCGAGCAGTACTTC
CASKADIAEQYF
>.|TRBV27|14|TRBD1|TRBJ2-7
TGTGCCAGCAGTCCCCGGACAGGGCCCTACGAGCAGTACTTC
CASSPRTGPYEQYF
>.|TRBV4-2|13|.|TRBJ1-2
TGTGCCAGCAGCCAGGGGGTGGGCTATGGCTACACCTTC
CASSQGVGYGYTF
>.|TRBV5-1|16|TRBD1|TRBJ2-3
TGCGCCAGCAGCTGGGGACAGGTGACCCGTACAGATACGCAGTATTTT
CASSWGQVTRTDTQYF
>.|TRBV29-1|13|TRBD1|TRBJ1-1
TGCAGCGTTAGGCTAGGGGGCTGGACTGAAGCTTTCTTT
CSVRLGGWTEAFF
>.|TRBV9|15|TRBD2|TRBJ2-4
TGTGCCAGCAGCGTAGGCGGTAGCGGGTCAAACATTCAGTACTTC
CASSVGGSGSNIQYF
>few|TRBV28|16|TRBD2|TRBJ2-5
TGTGCCAGCAGTGATGGGACTAGCGGAGAGGGAGAGACCCAGTACTTC
CASSDGTSGEGETQYF